This entry lists 18 T cell receptor beta chains sequenced from one sample in a study of T-cell reconstitution after alpha-beta-depleted transplantation in children. Using unique molecular identifiers, the investigators prepared the TCRbeta library. TCRdb itself ran the PCR reads through MiXCR, one entry per CDR3 protein. In the table there are 250,000 to 400,000 distinct CDR3 sequences, around 25% of which are singletons. Sequenced material: PBMCs, mostly from graft donor cells, taken 180 days after TCRalphabeta/CD19-depleted stem cell transplant. The source of these receptors is a male patient between 10 and 17 years old who had a stem cell transplant for acute lymphoblastic leukemia, so the T cells may come from the graft donor.

The chain links TRBV7-3 to TRBJ2-1; D remains ambiguous. This CDR3 has 15 amino acids. The V and J ends lost 0 bases and 0 bases respectively, with 6 bases between them. Germline assignment: CDR1 SGHTA and CDR2 FQGTGA. The CDR3 loop is CASSLTGTSYNEQFF. The CDR3 bases are TGTGCCAGCAGCTTAACCGGAACCTCCTACAATGAGCAGTTCTTC.

This clonotype was counted only a few times. The chain has TRBV5-1 and TRBJ2-7; D is possibly TRBD2 (5 bases). The ends were cut back, 3 bases at V and 6 bases at J, with 22 bases in the middle. CDR1 SGHRS and CDR2 YFSETQ come from the germline V gene. This CDR3 contains 16 residues. CDR3 residues: CASSSGGLSNLREQYF. CDR3 nucleotide sequence: TGCGCCAGCAGCTCGGGTGGACTTTCAAACTTACGCGAGCAGTACTTC. Using reference TRBV5-1 and TRBJ2-7 for the parts outside the CDR3, the full variable domain is KAGVTQTPRYLIKTRGQQVTLSCSPISGHRSVSWYQQTPGQGLQFLFEYFSETQRNKGNFPGRFSGRQFSNSRSEMNVSTLELGDSALYLCASSSGGLSNLREQYFGPGTRLTVT.

V usage is TRBV20-1 and J usage is TRBJ1-5; D possibly corresponds to TRBD1 (5 bases). Trimming took off 3 bases at V and 3 bases at J, with 12 bases between the two ends. The CDR3 has 14 residues. Per the germline V gene, CDR1 is DFQATT and CDR2 is SNEGSKA (reference sequence). This CDR3 is CSASRQTPNQPQHF. The CDR3 nucleotides are TGCAGTGCTAGCCGACAGACACCCAATCAGCCCCAGCATTTT.

The chain recombines TRBV5-1 with TRBJ2-7; no reliable D call. From germline, CDR1 is SGHRS and CDR2 YFSETQ. CDR3 size: 14 residues. V gave up 0 bases and J gave up 3 bases, with 10 bases separating them. CDR3 bases: TGCGCCAGCAGCTTGGATGGTAAAGACTACGAGCAGTACTTC. It encodes CASSLDGKDYEQYF.

The chain employs TRBV12-3 or TRBV12-4 and TRBJ1-1; TRBD1 might be the D (5 bases). This CDR3 is 14 amino acids long. V was trimmed by 7 bases and J by 6 bases, leaving 18 bases between them. CDR3 amino acids: CASTFSRGTAEAFF. CDR3 in DNA: TGTGCCAGCACCTTTTCAAGGGGCACCGCTGAAGCTTTCTTT.

On this clonotype: One end of the junction does not line up with germline, which may come from a read error. V usage is TRBV5-1 and J usage is TRBJ2-5; no firm D call. Per germline, CDR1 SGHRS and CDR2 YFSETQ. CDR3 length: 13 amino acids. The CDR3 DNA is TGTGCCAGCAGCTTAGTAGGACGAGAGACCCAGTACTTC. The encoded protein is CASSLVGRETQYF.

This clonotype was counted only a few times. The rearrangement uses TRBV15 and TRBJ2-3; TRBD2 matches at 7 bases. The V gene end was trimmed by 5 bases and the J gene end by 4 bases; junction bases not matched to a gene: 9. Germline V CDR1 and CDR2: LNHNV, YYDKDF (reference sequence). The CDR3 runs to 15 residues. In DNA form, the CDR3 reads TGTGCCACCAGCGCTTATAGGGAGGGGCCAGATACGCAGTATTTT. Translated: CATSAYREGPDTQYF.

On this clonotype itself: One junction end does not reproduce the germline sequence, and a read error may be involved. V is TRBV5-6 and J is TRBJ2-7; 7 bases line up with TRBD1. CDR1 and CDR2 from the germline V gene are SGHDT and YYEEEE. CDR3 length: 16 residues. The CDR3 DNA reads as TGTACCAGCAGCTTGCTGGGTTCGGGACAGCACTACGAGCAGTACTTC. This sequence encodes CTSSLLGSGQHYEQYF.

This clonotype was found once. The gene calls are TRBV11-2 and TRBJ2-6; possibly TRBD2 for D (5 bases). Germline V gene lookup returns CDR1 SGHAT and CDR2 FQNNGV. V lost 3 bases, J lost 0 bases, and 15 bases lay in between. CDR3 length equals 18 residues. CDR3 residues: CASSFTYSGGSGANVLTF. For the CDR3, the DNA is TGTGCCAGCAGCTTTACCTACAGCGGCGGCTCTGGGGCCAACGTCCTGACTTTC. Drawing the rest from reference TRBV11-2 and TRBJ2-6, the complete variable domain is EAGVAQSPRYKIIEKRQSVAFWCNPISGHATLYWYQQILGQGPKLLIQFQNNGVVDDSQLPKDRFSAERLKGVDSTLKIQPAKLEDSAVYLCASSFTYSGGSGANVLTFGAGSRLTVL.

The rearrangement links TRBV6-2 or TRBV6-3 to TRBJ2-7, with 8 bases that match TRBD1. The CDR3 length is 14 residues. Germline-derived CDR1 and CDR2 are MNHEY and SVGEGT. The V segment lost 4 bases and the J segment 5 bases; nucleotides outside the gene matches: 7. The CDR3, as DNA: TGTGCCAGCAGTTCCTGGACAGGGCACCACGAGCAGTACTTC. The encoded protein is CASSSWTGHHEQYF.

This clonotype was counted a single time. CDR3 DNA: TGTGCCAGTAGTAACGGACTCATCTACGAGCAGTACTTC. Amino acid sequence: CASSNGLIYEQYF. The chain combines TRBV19 with TRBJ2-7; D might be TRBD2 (5 bases). Germline V CDR1 and CDR2: LNHDA, SQIVND (reference sequence). The CDR3 is 13 residues long. Deletions cut 4 bases from V and 3 bases from J, with 10 bases between.

The chain combines TRBV7-6 with TRBJ2-2; D gene unclear. Germline values: CDR1 SGHVS, CDR2 FNYEAQ. This CDR3 comprises 15 residues. V shed 3 bases and J shed 1 base, with 9 bases lying between them. The CDR3 coding sequence is TGTGCCAGCAGCTTCCTCGACATGAACACCGGGGAGCTGTTTTTT. Translation gives CASSFLDMNTGELFF.

This clonotype was counted a few times. J is TRBJ2-7 and V is TRBV7-9; 8 positions agree with TRBD2. Unmatched junction bases numbered 10, after V lost 5 bases and J lost 1 base. In germline, CDR1 is SEHNR, CDR2 FQNEAQ (reference sequence). The CDR3 extends over 16 amino acids. CDR3 in amino acids: CASSPFSGIGSYEQYF. The CDR3 region has the DNA TGTGCCAGCAGCCCCTTTAGCGGGATAGGTTCCTACGAGCAGTACTTC.

This clonotype has a handful of counts. The CDR3 region has the DNA TGCGCCAGCAATCCCCCGGGTAGCTCCTACAATGAGCAGTTCTTC. Its protein is CASNPPGSSYNEQFF. The chain combines TRBV10-2 with TRBJ2-1; D not resolved. CDR1 is WSHSY, CDR2 SAAADI, per germline. The CDR3 totals 15 residues. The V end lost 7 bases, the J end lost 0 bases, and 13 bases lay between the germline ends.

The CDR3 is CASSENRDYGYTF. In DNA, the CDR3 is TGTGCCAGCAGTGAAAATCGTGACTATGGCTACACCTTC. This chain connects TRBV6-1 to TRBJ1-2; D ambiguous. V was cut by 2 bases and J by 3 bases, with 7 bases left in between. Germline CDR1 is MNHNS and CDR2 is SASEGT. CDR3 length: 13 amino acids.

This clonotype was recorded a few times. The CDR3 nucleotides are TGTGCCAGCAGTTTTACAGGGGGCAATCAGCCCCAGCATTTT. Translated, it gives CASSFTGGNQPQHF. The chain couples TRBV27 to TRBJ1-5, with 7 bases matching TRBD1. The J segment lost 2 bases and the V segment lost 3 bases, leaving 1 base of the junction unmatched. This CDR3 is 14 amino acids long. Germline assignment: CDR1 MNHEY and CDR2 SMNVEV (reference sequence).

This clonotype was counted only a few times. J is TRBJ2-1 and V is TRBV20-1, with 15 bases fitting TRBD2. There are 14 residues in the CDR3. Germline trimming cut 3 bases from V and 12 bases from J; bases unmatched to any gene: 6. The V gene's germline CDR1 is DFQATT and CDR2 SNEGSKA (reference sequence). CDR3 nucleotides: TGCAGTGCTAGCTGGACTAGCGGGAGGGCCAGGCAGTTCTTC. The encoded protein is CSASWTSGRARQFF.

This chain joins TRBV12-3 or TRBV12-4 and TRBJ2-1; 7 nucleotides agree with TRBD2. The CDR3 has 16 amino acids. J gave up 4 bases and V 4 bases, and 10 bases lay outside the gene matches. The CDR3 DNA reads as TGTGCCAGCAGTTACCGACTAGCCCAAATTTACAATGAGCAGTTCTTC. The encoded protein is CASSYRLAQIYNEQFF.